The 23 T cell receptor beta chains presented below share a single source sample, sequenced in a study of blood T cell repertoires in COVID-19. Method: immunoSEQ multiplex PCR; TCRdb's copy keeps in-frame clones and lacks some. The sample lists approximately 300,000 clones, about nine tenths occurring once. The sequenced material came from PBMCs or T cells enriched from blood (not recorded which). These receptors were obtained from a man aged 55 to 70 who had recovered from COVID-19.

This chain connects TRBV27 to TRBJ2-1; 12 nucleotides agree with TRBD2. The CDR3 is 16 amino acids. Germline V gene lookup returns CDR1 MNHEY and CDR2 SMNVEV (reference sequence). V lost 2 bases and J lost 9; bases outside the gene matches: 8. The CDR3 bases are TGTGCCAGCAGTTTACCGAGGACTAGCGGGATGGGTGAGCAGTTCTTC. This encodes CASSLPRTSGMGEQFF.

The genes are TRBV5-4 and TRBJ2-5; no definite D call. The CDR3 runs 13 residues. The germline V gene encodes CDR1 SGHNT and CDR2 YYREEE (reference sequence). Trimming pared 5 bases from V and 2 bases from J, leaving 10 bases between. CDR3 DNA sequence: TGTGCCAGCAGTTACCAGGTTCAAGAGACCCAGTACTTC. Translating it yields CASSYQVQETQYF.

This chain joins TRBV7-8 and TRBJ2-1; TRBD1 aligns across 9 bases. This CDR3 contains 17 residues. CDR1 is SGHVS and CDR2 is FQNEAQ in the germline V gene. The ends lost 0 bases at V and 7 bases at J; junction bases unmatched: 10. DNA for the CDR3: TGTGCCAGCAGCTTAGCACTACAGGGGGCGGTAGGAAATGAGCAGTTCTTC. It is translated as CASSLALQGAVGNEQFF.

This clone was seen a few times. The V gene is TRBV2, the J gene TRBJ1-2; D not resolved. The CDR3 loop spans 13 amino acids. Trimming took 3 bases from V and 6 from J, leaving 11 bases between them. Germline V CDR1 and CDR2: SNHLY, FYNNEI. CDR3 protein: CASSERVWDGYTF. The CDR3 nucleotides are TGTGCCAGCAGTGAGAGGGTATGGGATGGCTACACCTTC.

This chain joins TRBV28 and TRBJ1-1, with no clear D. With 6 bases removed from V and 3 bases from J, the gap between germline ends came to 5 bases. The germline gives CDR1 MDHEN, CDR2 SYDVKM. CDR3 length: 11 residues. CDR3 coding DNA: TGTGCCAGCAGCTTTTACACTGAAGCTTTCTTT. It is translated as CASSFYTEAFF.

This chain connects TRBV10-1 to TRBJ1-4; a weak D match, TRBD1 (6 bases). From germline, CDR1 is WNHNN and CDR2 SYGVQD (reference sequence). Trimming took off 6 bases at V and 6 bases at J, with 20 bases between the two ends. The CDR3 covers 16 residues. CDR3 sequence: CASSRRCAGVDEKLFF. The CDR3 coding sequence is TGCGCCAGCAGCCGAAGATGTGCAGGGGTGGATGAAAAACTGTTTTTT.

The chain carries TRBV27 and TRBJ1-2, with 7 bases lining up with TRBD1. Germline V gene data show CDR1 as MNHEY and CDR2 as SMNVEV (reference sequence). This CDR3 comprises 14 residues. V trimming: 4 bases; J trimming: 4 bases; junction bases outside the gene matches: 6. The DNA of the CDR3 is TGTGCCAGCAGTTCACCGGGACAGAGCTATGGCTACACCTTC. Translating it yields CASSSPGQSYGYTF.

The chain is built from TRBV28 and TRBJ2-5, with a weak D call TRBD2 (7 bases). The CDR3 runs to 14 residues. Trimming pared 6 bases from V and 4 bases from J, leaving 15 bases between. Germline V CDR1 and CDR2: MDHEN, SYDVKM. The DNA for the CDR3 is TGTGCCAGCAGGCGGGGGCACCAGGGAGAGACCCAGTACTTC. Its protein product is CASRRGHQGETQYF.

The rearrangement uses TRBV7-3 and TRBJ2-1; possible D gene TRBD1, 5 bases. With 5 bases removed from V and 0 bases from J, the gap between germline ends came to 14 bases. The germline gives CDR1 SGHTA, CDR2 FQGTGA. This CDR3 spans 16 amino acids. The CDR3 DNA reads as TGTGCCAGCAGCCCCCGGACAATCCGCTCCTACAATGAGCAGTTCTTC. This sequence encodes CASSPRTIRSYNEQFF.

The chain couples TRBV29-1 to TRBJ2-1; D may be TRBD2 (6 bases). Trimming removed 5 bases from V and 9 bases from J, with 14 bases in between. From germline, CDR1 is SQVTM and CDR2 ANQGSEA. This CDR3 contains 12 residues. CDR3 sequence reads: CSVSRLGGEQFF. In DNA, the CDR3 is TGCAGCGTTTCCAGACTAGGCGGTGAGCAGTTCTTC.

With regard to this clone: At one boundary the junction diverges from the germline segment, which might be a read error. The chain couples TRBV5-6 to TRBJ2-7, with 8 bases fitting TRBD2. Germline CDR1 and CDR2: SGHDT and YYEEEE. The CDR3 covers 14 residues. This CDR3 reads CASSLDGRVYEQYF. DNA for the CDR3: TGTGCCAGCAGTTTGGACGGGAGGGTATACGAGCAGTACTTC.

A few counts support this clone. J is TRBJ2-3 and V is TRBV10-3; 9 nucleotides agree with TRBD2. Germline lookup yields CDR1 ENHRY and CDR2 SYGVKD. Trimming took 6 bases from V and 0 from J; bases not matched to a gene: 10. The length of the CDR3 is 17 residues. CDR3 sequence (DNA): TGTGCCATCAGCCCAGGATTTACTAGCGGGAGCACAGATACGCAGTATTTT. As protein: CAISPGFTSGSTDTQYF.

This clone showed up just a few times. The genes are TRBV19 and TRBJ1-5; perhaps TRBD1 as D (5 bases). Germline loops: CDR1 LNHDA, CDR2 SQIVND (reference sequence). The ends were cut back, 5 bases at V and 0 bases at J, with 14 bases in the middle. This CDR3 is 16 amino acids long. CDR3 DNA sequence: TGTGCCAGTAGTCTTCGACAGCTAGATAGCAATCAGCCCCAGCATTTT. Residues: CASSLRQLDSNQPQHF.

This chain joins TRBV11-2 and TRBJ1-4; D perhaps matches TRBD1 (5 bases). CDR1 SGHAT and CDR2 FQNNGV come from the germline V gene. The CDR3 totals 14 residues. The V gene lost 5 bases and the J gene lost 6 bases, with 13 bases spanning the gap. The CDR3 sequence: CASSVRAADEKLFF. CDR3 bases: TGTGCCAGCAGCGTCAGGGCGGCGGATGAAAAACTGTTTTTT.

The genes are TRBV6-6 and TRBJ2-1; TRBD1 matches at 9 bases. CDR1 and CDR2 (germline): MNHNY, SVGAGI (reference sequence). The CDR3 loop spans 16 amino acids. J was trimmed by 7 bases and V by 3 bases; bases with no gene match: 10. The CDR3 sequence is CASSYTGTGSVNEQFF. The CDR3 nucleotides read TGTGCCAGCAGTTATACTGGGACAGGGAGTGTTAATGAGCAGTTCTTC.

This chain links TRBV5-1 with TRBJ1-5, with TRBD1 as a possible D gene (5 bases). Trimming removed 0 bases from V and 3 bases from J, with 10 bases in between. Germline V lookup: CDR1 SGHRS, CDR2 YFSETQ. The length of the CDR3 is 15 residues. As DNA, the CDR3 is TGCGCCAGCAGCTTGGAGGGCAGGGTCAATCAGCCCCAGCATTTT. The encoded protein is CASSLEGRVNQPQHF.

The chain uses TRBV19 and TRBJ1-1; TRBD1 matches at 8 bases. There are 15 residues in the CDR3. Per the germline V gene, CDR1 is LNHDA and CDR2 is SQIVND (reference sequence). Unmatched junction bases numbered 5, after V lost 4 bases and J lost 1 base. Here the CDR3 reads CASSTWTGPNTEAFF. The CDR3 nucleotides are TGTGCCAGTAGTACTTGGACAGGGCCGAACACTGAAGCTTTCTTT.

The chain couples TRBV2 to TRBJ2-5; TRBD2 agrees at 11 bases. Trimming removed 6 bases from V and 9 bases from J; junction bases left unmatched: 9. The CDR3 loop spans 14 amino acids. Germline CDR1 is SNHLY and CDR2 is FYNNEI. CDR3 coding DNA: TGTGCCAGCAGGGGGACTAGCGGTGCTCAGGCCCAGTACTTC. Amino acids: CASRGTSGAQAQYF.

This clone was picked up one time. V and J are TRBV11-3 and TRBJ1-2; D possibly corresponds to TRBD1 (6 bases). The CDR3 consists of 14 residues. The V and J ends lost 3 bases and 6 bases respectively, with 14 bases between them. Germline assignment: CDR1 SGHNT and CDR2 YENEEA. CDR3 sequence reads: CASSLTGAGDGYTF. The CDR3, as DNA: TGTGCCAGCAGCTTGACAGGCGCTGGGGATGGCTACACCTTC.

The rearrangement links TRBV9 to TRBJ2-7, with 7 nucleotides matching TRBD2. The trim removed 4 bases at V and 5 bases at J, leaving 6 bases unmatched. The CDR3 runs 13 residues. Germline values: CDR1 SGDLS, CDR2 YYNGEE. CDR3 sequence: CASSLGRADEQYF. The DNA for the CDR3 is TGTGCCAGCAGCCTGGGGAGGGCCGACGAGCAGTACTTC.

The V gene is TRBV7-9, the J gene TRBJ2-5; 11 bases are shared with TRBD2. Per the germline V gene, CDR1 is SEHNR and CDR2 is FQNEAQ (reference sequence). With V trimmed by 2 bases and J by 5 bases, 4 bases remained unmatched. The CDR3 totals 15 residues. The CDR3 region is CASSLTSGRGETQYF. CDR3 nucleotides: TGTGCCAGCAGCTTAACTAGCGGGAGAGGGGAGACCCAGTACTTC.

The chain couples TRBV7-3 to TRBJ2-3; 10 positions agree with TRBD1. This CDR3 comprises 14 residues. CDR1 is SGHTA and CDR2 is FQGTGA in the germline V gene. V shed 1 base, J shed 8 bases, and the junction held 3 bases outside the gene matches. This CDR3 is CASSLRQGAGTQYF. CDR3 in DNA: TGTGCCAGCAGCTTAAGACAGGGGGCGGGTACGCAGTATTTT. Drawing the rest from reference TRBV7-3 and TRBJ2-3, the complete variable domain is GAGVSQTPSNKVTEKGKYVELRCDPISGHTALYWYRQSLGQGPEFLIYFQGTGAADDSGLPNDRFFAVRPEGSVSTLKIQRTERGDSAVYLCASSLRQGAGTQYFGPGTRLTVL.

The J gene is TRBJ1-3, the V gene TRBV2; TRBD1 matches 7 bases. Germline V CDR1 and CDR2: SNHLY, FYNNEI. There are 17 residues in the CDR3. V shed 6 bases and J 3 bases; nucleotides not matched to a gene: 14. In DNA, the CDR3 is TGTGCCAGCAGAGTCGGCTCTAGCGGGACAGATGGAAACACCATATATTTT. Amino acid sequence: CASRVGSSGTDGNTIYF.